The subject of this entry is one T cell receptor beta chain. The antigen is undetermined. This entry comes from a study of beta chain features in type 1 diabetes. Broader study findings: Type 1 diabetes patients had TCRB CDR3s that were shorter (moderately but significantly so) in all four CD4+ subsets. Any PCR bias toward short templates would affect both groups alike.

Sorted CD4+ subsets: naive, central memory, regulatory, stem cell-like memory (CD45RO/CCR7/CD25/CD127/CD95/CD27 panel). Trimming pared 4 bases from V and 3 bases from J, leaving 13 bases between. Germline CDR1 and CDR2: SEHNR and FQNEAQ (reference sequence). The CDR3 consists of 15 residues. The study reverse transcribed the entire isolated RNA, so it sequenced expressed TCRB transcripts. Reads from naive, central memory and regulatory T cell samples averaged roughly 3.3 million. The data were produced by immunoSEQ multiplex PCR, yet TCRdb's version contains in-frame clones alone and is incomplete. There are some 200,000 clones in the sample; about 11% occur only once, and 1% to 1.5% lies in the top ten.

The sample consisted of central memory CD4+ T cells from blood. The rearrangement links TRBV7-9 to TRBJ2-1; no definite D call. This receptor was obtained from a man aged 18 to 35 in good health. CDR3 sequence reads: CASSWPSGDYNEQFF. Here the CDR3 DNA reads TGTGCCAGCAGCTGGCCGTCAGGCGACTACAATGAGCAGTTCTTC.